Shown below are 8 T cell receptor beta chains from a single sample sequenced in a study of T cell responses to AZD1222 COVID-19 vaccine. Repertoires were generated with immunoSEQ multiplex PCR, while TCRdb's copy carries only in-frame clones and drops some. The data show 77,000 or so clones, with roughly nine tenths seen just once and 30% to 35% held by the top ten. The sequencing here drew on peripheral blood, taken on day 0 of AZD1222 vaccination. These TCRs come from an adult in good health.

V and J are TRBV18 and TRBJ2-2; 10 nucleotides align to TRBD2. Germline V gene data show CDR1 as KGHSH and CDR2 as LQKENI. J was trimmed by 4 bases and V by 2 bases; bases with no gene match: 4. The CDR3 has 16 residues. CDR3 nucleotide sequence: TGTGCCAGCTCACCATCTAGCGGGAGAATCACCGGGGAGCTGTTTTTT. Amino acid sequence: CASSPSSGRITGELFF.

This clone was seen a single time. The J gene is TRBJ1-5, the V gene TRBV5-1; D gene uncertain. The ends were cut back, 0 bases at V and 2 bases at J, with 6 bases in the middle. Germline V gene lookup returns CDR1 SGHRS and CDR2 YFSETQ. The CDR3 runs to 14 residues. The DNA of the CDR3 is TGCGCCAGCAGCTTGGTAGGTGGCAATCAGCCCCAGCATTTT. Translated: CASSLVGGNQPQHF.

The chain recombines TRBV19 with TRBJ2-1; 11 bases line up with TRBD2. The CDR3 is 13 amino acids. Germline loops: CDR1 LNHDA, CDR2 SQIVND (reference sequence). V shed 11 bases and J 4 bases; nucleotides not matched to a gene: 4. CDR3 coding DNA: TGTGCCTCTGGACTAGCGGGTTACAATGAGCAGTTCTTC. Protein: CASGLAGYNEQFF.

This clone was observed a single time. The rearrangement links TRBV3-1 (or the pseudogene TRBV3-2) to TRBJ2-3, with TRBD1 identical over 10 bases. Per the germline V gene, CDR1 is LGHDT and CDR2 is YNNKEL (reference sequence). V shed 3 bases, J shed 7 bases, and the junction held 10 bases outside the gene matches. The CDR3 sequence is 16 residues long. This chain's CDR3 is CASSQAPGQGWNTQYF. The CDR3 DNA is TGTGCCAGCAGCCAGGCTCCGGGACAGGGGTGGAATACGCAGTATTTT.

The chain uses TRBV9 and TRBJ1-1, with D possibly being TRBD1 (5 bases). CDR3 length equals 13 residues. The germline gives CDR1 SGDLS, CDR2 YYNGEE. Trimming left V 4 bases short and J 5 bases short, with 12 bases between. CDR3 sequence reads: CASSLGAGTEAFF. The CDR3 nucleotides read TGTGCCAGCAGCCTTGGGGCCGGGACTGAAGCTTTCTTT.

The V call is TRBV11-2, the J call TRBJ1-1; a possible D gene is TRBD1 (6 bases). The CDR3 is made up of 15 amino acids. Germline V lookup: CDR1 SGHAT, CDR2 FQNNGV. V lost 4 bases and J 4 bases, leaving 16 bases between the germline ends. The CDR3: CASSYTLTGPTEAFF. In nucleotides, the CDR3 is TGTGCCAGCAGCTATACTCTTACAGGGCCCACTGAAGCTTTCTTT.

The V and J genes are TRBV5-1 and TRBJ1-4; D gene uncertain. The V and J ends lost 2 bases and 0 bases respectively, with 8 bases between them. The CDR3 has 15 amino acids. Looked up from germline, CDR1 is SGHRS and CDR2 is YFSETQ. The CDR3 reads CASSLRGATNEKLFF. As DNA, the CDR3 is TGCGCCAGCAGCTTACGGGGAGCAACTAATGAAAAACTGTTTTTT.

The CDR3 nucleotides read TGTGCCAGCAGTGGACAGGGGGCTGATAACTATGGCTACACCTTC. It encodes CASSGQGADNYGYTF. J is TRBJ1-2 and V is TRBV2; 10 bases map to TRBD1. The CDR3 loop spans 15 amino acids. Germline CDR1 is SNHLY and CDR2 is FYNNEI. With V trimmed by 4 bases and J by 1 base, 3 bases remained unmatched.